This record looks at one TCR beta chain sequence and its context. What it recognizes is unknown. The data were taken from a study of cytomegalovirus exposure and HLA in healthy donors. Broader study findings: V- and J-gene trimming of TCR beta was linked (in a later analysis) to a missense DCLRE1C variant.

60 Vbeta and 13 Jbeta primers were used in PCR. The method was immunoSEQ multiplex PCR; TCRdb's version includes in-frame clones alone and lacks a portion of them. The sample contains roughly 100,000 clones, around 80% of which appear only once. V was clipped by 4 bases and J by 5 bases, with 14 bases between them. From germline, CDR1 is MDHEN and CDR2 SYDVKM. CDR3 length equals 15 residues. The V and J genes are TRBV28 and TRBJ1-4; D remains unclear. Sequenced input: PBMCs. The source of this sequence is a woman in her forties or fifties in good health and CMV-seropositive. In DNA, the CDR3 is TGTGCCAGCAGTTCCCCCTCGACGGGAAATGAAAAACTGTTTTTT. The encoded protein is CASSSPSTGNEKLFF.